This entry describes one T cell receptor (beta chain). Antigen specificity is unknown. This sample was included in a study of cytomegalovirus exposure and HLA in healthy donors. Whole-study results and caveats: Later work showed greater clonal expansion in HLA-associated TCR beta chains than in equally common others. Cytomegalovirus-associated TCR beta chains were listed, numbering roughly 150. TCR beta sequences reportedly predicted most subjects' HLA-A and HLA-B alleles accurately.

The CDR3 consists of 14 residues. Germline V gene data show CDR1 as SGHRS and CDR2 as YFSETQ. The V and J ends lost 4 bases and 6 bases, in that order; junction bases with no gene match: 5. The PCR made use of 60 Vbeta and 13 Jbeta primers. The assay was immunoSEQ multiplex PCR, and TCRdb's table has in-frame clones only and misses some. The sample contains roughly 110,000 clones, more than 70% of which appear only once. Sequencing was carried out using PBMCs. This clonotype was sampled from a man aged 18 to 29 in good health and CMV-seronegative. The J gene is TRBJ2-1, the V gene TRBV5-1; 9 bases are shared with TRBD1. For the CDR3, the DNA is TGCGCCAGCAGCCGAGGACAGGGGAGCAATGAGCAGTTCTTC. Its translation: CASSRGQGSNEQFF.